This entry describes one T cell receptor (beta chain). Original processing methods: Reference gene primers were amplified, and this amplification served to estimate nucleated cell counts. Sequencing was performed with immunoSEQ multiplex PCR; in TCRdb, only in-frame clones are kept and a portion is missing. The V and J calls and clone size were taken over from that table, and D and trimming were inferred from the DNA. Altogether hundreds of thousands of clones are present, about nine tenths being singletons, with the ten largest covering over 1.3%. The data belong to a study of blood T cell repertoires in COVID-19. Overall study context: Samples came from the United States, Italy and Spain, spanning acute and convalescent COVID-19. Sample material is recorded as cDNA or gDNA derived from T cells, B-cell-depleted T cells, or PBMCs.

Per the germline V gene, CDR1 is SGHRS and CDR2 is YFSETQ. Trimming shortened V by 0 bases and J by 0 bases, and 17 bases separated the two germline ends. This CDR3 has 18 amino acids. The receptor was isolated from a woman in her thirties with active or convalescent COVID-19. The sample consisted of peripheral blood. The chain carries TRBV5-1 and TRBJ2-3; D might be TRBD1 (5 bases). CDR3 in DNA: TGCGCCAGCAGCTTGGCCAAAGACAGCCACTCTAGCACAGATACGCAGTATTTT. Translation: CASSLAKDSHSSTDTQYF. Looking up the rest from reference TRBV5-1 and TRBJ2-3 gives the full variable domain: KAGVTQTPRYLIKTRGQQVTLSCSPISGHRSVSWYQQTPGQGLQFLFEYFSETQRNKGNFPGRFSGRQFSNSRSEMNVSTLELGDSALYLCASSLAKDSHSSTDTQYFGPGTRLTVL.